The next 30 T cell receptor beta chains were all read from a single sample in a study of blood T cell repertoires in COVID-19. Here immunoSEQ multiplex PCR was the method, and the copy in TCRdb shows in-frame clones only, minus some. The table lists 200,000 to 300,000 clones, about four fifths of them singletons, with less than 3.5% in the top ten. The sequencing input was peripheral blood. The receptors derive from a woman between 18 and 29 years old with acute or convalescent COVID-19.

V is TRBV6-4 and J is TRBJ2-1; 7 nucleotides align to TRBD2. V dropped 6 bases and J dropped 4; count of bases not matched to a gene: 9. CDR1 is MRHNA and CDR2 is SNTAGT in the germline V gene. The CDR3 is 15 residues long. Here the CDR3 reads CASSPSGGSYNEQFF. The DNA for the CDR3 is TGTGCCAGCAGCCCCTCGGGGGGTTCTTACAATGAGCAGTTCTTC.

This rearrangement joins TRBV30 to TRBJ2-2; 7 bases align to TRBD1. V dropped 0 bases and J dropped 4; count of bases not matched to a gene: 5. This CDR3 has 15 residues. CDR1 GTSNPN and CDR2 SVGIG come from the germline V gene (reference sequence). In DNA form, the CDR3 reads TGTGCCTGGAGTGTACGCCCAGGGGGCACCGGGGAGCTGTTTTTT. This gives the protein CAWSVRPGGTGELFF.

CDR3 loop: CASSGLDQETQYF. Here the CDR3 DNA reads TGTGCCAGCAGCGGACTAGACCAAGAGACCCAGTACTTC. The V gene is TRBV3-1 (or the pseudogene TRBV3-2), the J gene TRBJ2-5; 7 bases match TRBD2. Germline CDR1 and CDR2: LGHDT and YNNKEL (reference sequence). V trimming: 5 bases; J trimming: 0 bases; junction bases outside the gene matches: 0. The CDR3 is made up of 13 amino acids.

The V call is TRBV7-3, the J call TRBJ1-6; a possible D gene is TRBD1 (6 bases). There are 14 residues in the CDR3. V gave up 5 bases and J gave up 7 bases, with 12 bases separating them. CDR1 and CDR2 (germline): SGHTA, FQGTGA. The chain's CDR3 is CASSAGQSNSPLHF. DNA of the CDR3: TGTGCCAGCAGCGCCGGACAGTCCAATTCACCCCTCCACTTT.

V usage is TRBV19 and J usage is TRBJ2-2; TRBD2 agrees at 9 bases. The length of the CDR3 is 14 residues. The V gene's germline CDR1 is LNHDA and CDR2 SQIVND (reference sequence). The V and J ends lost 9 bases and 5 bases, in that order; junction bases with no gene match: 7. CDR3 region: CASLAGEFTGELFF. The CDR3 DNA is TGTGCCAGCTTAGCGGGAGAGTTTACCGGGGAGCTGTTTTTT.

This chain uses TRBV4-3 with TRBJ2-2, with D possibly matching TRBD1 (6 bases). Trimming took 5 bases from V and 5 from J, leaving 12 bases between them. The CDR3 is 14 residues long. Germline V CDR1 and CDR2: LGHNA, YSLEER. The CDR3 nucleotides read TGCGCCAGCAGCTCAGACAGGAGAACCGGGGAGCTGTTTTTT. This encodes CASSSDRRTGELFF.

The chain is built from TRBV7-2 and TRBJ2-3; D is perhaps TRBD2 (6 bases). The length of the CDR3 is 15 residues. Trimming pared 7 bases from V and 2 bases from J, leaving 16 bases between. In germline, CDR1 is SGHTA, CDR2 FQGNSA. CDR3 in amino acids: CASTLGLTNTDTQYF. The CDR3 DNA follows: TGTGCCAGCACCCTCGGACTAACTAACACAGATACGCAGTATTTT.

V usage is TRBV28 and J usage is TRBJ2-1, with TRBD2 identical over 14 bases. The CDR3 loop spans 15 amino acids. V lost 7 bases to trimming and J lost 15 bases; unmatched junction nucleotides: 14. Germline CDR1 MDHEN, CDR2 SYDVKM. Written as DNA, the CDR3 is TGTGCCAGCATTGGAGGGGGGGGGACTAGCGGGAGCCCGTTCTTC. Its protein is CASIGGGGTSGSPFF.

The rearrangement uses TRBV6-2 or TRBV6-3 and TRBJ1-2, with 9 bases that match TRBD1. The junction had 5 bases not matched to a gene; V was cut back by 0 bases and J by 3 bases. Germline CDR1 MNHEY, CDR2 SVGEGT. The CDR3 covers 16 residues. This CDR3 reads CASSYSLGQGHYGYTF. The CDR3 nucleotides are TGTGCCAGCAGTTACTCGCTGGGACAGGGACACTATGGCTACACCTTC.

CDR3 sequence reads: CASSQDRSHYGYTF. CDR3 sequence (DNA): TGTGCCAGCAGCCAAGACCGGAGTCACTATGGCTACACCTTC. This rearrangement joins TRBV14 to TRBJ1-2; D remains ambiguous. Germline loops: CDR1 SGHDN, CDR2 FVKESK. The CDR3 contains 14 residues. V lost 0 bases and J 3 bases, leaving 8 bases between the germline ends.

The chain recombines TRBV19 with TRBJ1-1; TRBD1 agrees at 8 bases. The CDR3 runs 15 residues. Germline trimming cut 7 bases from V and 0 bases from J; bases unmatched to any gene: 7. Looked up from germline, CDR1 is LNHDA and CDR2 is SQIVND (reference sequence). The CDR3 DNA reads as TGTGCCAGTATTTGGGCAGGGGGCTTGAACACTGAAGCTTTCTTT. Translated: CASIWAGGLNTEAFF.

The chain combines TRBV6-2 or TRBV6-3 with TRBJ1-2; D might be TRBD1 (6 bases). Germline loops: CDR1 MNHEY, CDR2 SVGEGT. The V gene lost 5 bases and the J gene lost 6 bases, with 16 bases spanning the gap. The CDR3 runs 14 residues. In DNA form, the CDR3 reads TGTGCCAGCAGTCTGAGGATGCAGGGGCATGGCTACACCTTC. Translating gives CASSLRMQGHGYTF.

This clone was recorded only once. The rearrangement uses TRBV19 and TRBJ2-1; 15 bases fit TRBD2. Per germline, CDR1 LNHDA and CDR2 SQIVND (reference sequence). V was pared by 4 bases and J by 0 bases, with 1 base of the junction left unmatched. This CDR3 is 17 amino acids long. CDR3 residues: CASSTGLAGGSYNEQFF. The CDR3 coding sequence is TGTGCCAGTAGTACGGGACTAGCGGGAGGCTCCTACAATGAGCAGTTCTTC.

CDR3 coding DNA: TGTGCCAGTAGTAACGTACAGGGTCCGGCCTACGAGCAGTACTTC. This encodes CASSNVQGPAYEQYF. The V gene is TRBV19, the J gene TRBJ2-7, with a weak D call TRBD1 (6 bases). Germline V gene lookup returns CDR1 LNHDA and CDR2 SQIVND (reference sequence). The CDR3 runs to 15 residues. Trimming shortened V by 4 bases and J by 2 bases, and 15 bases separated the two germline ends.

The V and J genes are TRBV28 and TRBJ1-1, with D tentatively TRBD1 (5 bases). Germline values: CDR1 MDHEN, CDR2 SYDVKM. This CDR3 has 15 amino acids. V was trimmed by 6 bases and J by 1 base, leaving 15 bases between them. CDR3 amino acids: CASRAWGGTNTEAFF. The DNA of the CDR3 is TGTGCCAGCAGGGCTTGGGGAGGGACGAACACTGAAGCTTTCTTT.

As DNA, the CDR3 is TGTGCCAGCAGAGACAGGTTTTACGAGCAGTACTTC. It translates to CASRDRFYEQYF. The V and J genes are TRBV27 and TRBJ2-7, with a possible D match to TRBD1 (6 bases). There are 12 residues in the CDR3. Germline lookup yields CDR1 MNHEY and CDR2 SMNVEV (reference sequence). V lost 6 bases and J 4 bases, leaving 10 bases between the germline ends.

This clone came up a few times. The chain links TRBV7-2 to TRBJ1-1; D perhaps matches TRBD1 (6 bases). The V gene's germline CDR1 is SGHTA and CDR2 FQGNSA. V was shortened by 1 base and J by 4 bases, with 10 bases between the two germline ends. The CDR3 runs 14 residues. CDR3 protein: CASSLDRVPTEAFF. For the CDR3, the DNA is TGTGCCAGCAGCTTAGACAGGGTACCCACTGAAGCTTTCTTT.

In nucleotides, the CDR3 is TGCGCCAGCACGACAGGCTCCTATTCACCCCTCCACTTT. It specifies CASTTGSYSPLHF. V and J are TRBV10-2 and TRBJ1-6, with D tentatively TRBD1 (6 bases). Germline V gives CDR1 WSHSY, CDR2 SAAADI. The V and J ends lost 7 bases and 8 bases respectively, with 12 bases between them. CDR3 size: 13 residues.

The genes are TRBV6-2 or TRBV6-3 and TRBJ1-1; D possibly corresponds to TRBD1 (5 bases). The CDR3 covers 14 residues. The V gene lost 4 bases and the J gene lost 4 bases, with 13 bases spanning the gap. Germline V gives CDR1 MNHEY, CDR2 SVGEGT. The CDR3 DNA sequence: TGTGCCAGCAGTTGGGCCCAGGGTGGCACTGAAGCTTTCTTT. Translating it yields CASSWAQGGTEAFF.

This clone was counted once. This chain uses TRBV28 with TRBJ1-6; D not certain. Trimming took 3 bases from V and 8 from J, leaving 11 bases between them. CDR1 and CDR2 (germline): MDHEN, SYDVKM. The CDR3 extends over 14 amino acids. CDR3 amino acids: CASSLASGYSPLHF. The DNA of the CDR3 is TGTGCCAGCAGTTTGGCCAGCGGGTATTCACCCCTCCACTTT.

Notes on this clone: This CDR3 is also generated by other DNA sequences in the sample. V is TRBV5-1 and J is TRBJ1-2; the match to TRBD1 covers 7 bases. The germline V gene has CDR1 SGHRS and CDR2 YFSETQ. This CDR3 is 15 amino acids long. V was pared by 4 bases and J by 3 bases, with 9 bases of the junction left unmatched. The CDR3 DNA follows: TGCGCCAGCAGCCCTCGGACAGGTACCGACTATGGCTACACCTTC. It translates to CASSPRTGTDYGYTF.

The genes are TRBV6-1 and TRBJ2-2, with D tentatively TRBD2 (6 bases). The CDR3 sequence is 13 residues long. V was pared by 3 bases and J by 13 bases, with 15 bases between. Germline loops: CDR1 MNHNS, CDR2 SASEGT. The chain's CDR3 is CASSEEGGATLFF. The CDR3, as DNA: TGTGCCAGCAGTGAGGAGGGTGGTGCGACGCTGTTTTTT.

The chain combines TRBV28 with TRBJ2-5; no firm D call. CDR3 size: 13 residues. Germline lookup yields CDR1 MDHEN and CDR2 SYDVKM. V lost 6 bases to trimming and J lost 2 bases, with 10 bases between them. CDR3 nucleotides: TGTGCCAGCAGCTCCGTCCCTCAAGAGACCCAGTACTTC. Translated: CASSSVPQETQYF.

This chain uses TRBV5-1 with TRBJ1-3; D is perhaps TRBD1 (6 bases). Germline assignment: CDR1 SGHRS and CDR2 YFSETQ. V lost 2 bases and J 4 bases, leaving 10 bases between the germline ends. The CDR3 loop spans 14 amino acids. This chain's CDR3 is CASSFAGEGNTIYF. The CDR3 DNA follows: TGCGCCAGCAGCTTCGCAGGGGAAGGAAACACCATATATTTT.

The J gene is TRBJ2-7, the V gene TRBV6-2 or TRBV6-3, with 7 nucleotides matching TRBD2. The CDR3 spans 14 residues. CDR1 and CDR2 from the germline V gene are MNHEY and SVGEGT. Germline trimming cut 4 bases from V and 0 bases from J; bases unmatched to any gene: 3. In DNA, the CDR3 is TGTGCCAGCAGTTCTTGGACTAGCTCCTACGAGCAGTACTTC. This codes for CASSSWTSSYEQYF.

This clone has a single count. The chain links TRBV13 to TRBJ2-1; D remains unclear. The germline CDR1 and CDR2 sequences are PRHDT and FYEKMQ (reference sequence). Trimming removed 1 base at V and 11 bases at J, with 9 bases between. This CDR3 has 12 residues. CDR3: CASSLVGLKQFF. CDR3 DNA sequence: TGTGCCAGCAGCTTAGTGGGCTTGAAGCAGTTCTTC.

The gene calls are TRBV14 and TRBJ2-1, with TRBD2 matching over 9 bases. The CDR3 totals 22 residues. The germline gives CDR1 SGHDN, CDR2 FVKESK. With V trimmed by 0 bases and J by 0 bases, 18 bases remained unmatched. The CDR3 here is CASSQEPTWSSGRGASYNEQFF. The CDR3 bases are TGTGCCAGCAGCCAAGAACCCACTTGGAGTAGCGGGAGAGGTGCCTCCTACAATGAGCAGTTCTTC.

The V gene is TRBV29-1, the J gene TRBJ2-7, with D possibly TRBD2 on 6 matching bases. Trimming removed 1 base from V and 1 base from J, with 8 bases in between. The CDR3 runs 13 residues. Germline V CDR1 and CDR2: SQVTM, ANQGSEA. DNA of the CDR3: TGCAGCGTTGAAGGGGACTTTTCCTACGAGCAGTACTTC. As protein: CSVEGDFSYEQYF.

The rearrangement uses TRBV20-1 and TRBJ1-1, with unresolved D. The V end lost 6 bases, the J end lost 1 base, and 6 bases lay between the germline ends. Germline CDR1 DFQATT, CDR2 SNEGSKA (reference sequence). The CDR3 length is 11 residues. As DNA, the CDR3 is TGCAGTGCCCCAGAGAACACTGAAGCTTTCTTT. Translating it yields CSAPENTEAFF.

This clone was found a few times. V usage is TRBV4-1 and J usage is TRBJ2-1; the match to TRBD2 covers 12 bases. Germline CDR1 MGHRA, CDR2 YSYEKL. The ends lost 4 bases at V and 4 bases at J; junction bases unmatched: 8. The CDR3 totals 17 residues. CDR3 coding DNA: TGCGCCAGCAGCCTAGAGTCTAGCGGGAGGGCATACAATGAGCAGTTCTTC. Translation: CASSLESSGRAYNEQFF.